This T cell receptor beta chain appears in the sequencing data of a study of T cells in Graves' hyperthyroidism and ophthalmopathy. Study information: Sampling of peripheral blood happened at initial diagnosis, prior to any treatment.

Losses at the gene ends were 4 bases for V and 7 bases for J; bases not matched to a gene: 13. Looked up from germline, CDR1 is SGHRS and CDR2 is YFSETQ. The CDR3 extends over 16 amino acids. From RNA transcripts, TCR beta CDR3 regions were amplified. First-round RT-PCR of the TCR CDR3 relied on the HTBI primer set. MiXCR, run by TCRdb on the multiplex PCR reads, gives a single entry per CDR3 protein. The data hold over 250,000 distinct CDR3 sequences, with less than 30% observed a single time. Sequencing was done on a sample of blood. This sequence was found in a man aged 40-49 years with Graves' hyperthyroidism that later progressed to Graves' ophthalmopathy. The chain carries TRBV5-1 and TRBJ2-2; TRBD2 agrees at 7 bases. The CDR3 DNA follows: TGCGCCAGCAGCCCCCCGGGCGGGGGAGCGAGCGGGGAGCTGTTTTTT. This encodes CASSPPGGGASGELFF.